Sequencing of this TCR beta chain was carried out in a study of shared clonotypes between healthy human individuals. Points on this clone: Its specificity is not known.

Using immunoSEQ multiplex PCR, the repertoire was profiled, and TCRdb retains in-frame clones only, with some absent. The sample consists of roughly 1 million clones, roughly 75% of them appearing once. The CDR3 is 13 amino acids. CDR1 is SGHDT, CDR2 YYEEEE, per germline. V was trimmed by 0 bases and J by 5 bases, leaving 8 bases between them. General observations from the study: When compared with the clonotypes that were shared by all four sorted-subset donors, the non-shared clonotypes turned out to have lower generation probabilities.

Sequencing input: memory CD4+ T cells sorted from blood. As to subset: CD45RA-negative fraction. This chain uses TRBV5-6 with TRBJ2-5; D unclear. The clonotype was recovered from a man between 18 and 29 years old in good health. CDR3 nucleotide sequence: TGTGCCAGCAGCTTGGAGGGCGCGGAGACCCAGTACTTC. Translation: CASSLEGAETQYF.